This passage covers 22 T cell receptor beta chains from one sample sequenced in a study of T cell responses to AZD1222 COVID-19 vaccine. Here immunoSEQ multiplex PCR was the method, and the copy in TCRdb shows in-frame clones only, minus some. The sample consists of around 130,000 clones, 80% to 90% of them appearing once. Sequencing was performed on peripheral blood, taken on day 0 of AZD1222 vaccination. The receptors derive from an adult in good health.

This clone was seen a handful of times. The chain carries TRBV19 and TRBJ1-2; D gene unclear. The CDR3 has 13 amino acids. Looked up from germline, CDR1 is LNHDA and CDR2 is SQIVND (reference sequence). V lost 5 bases and J 8 bases, leaving 15 bases between the germline ends. The CDR3 here is CASSLPSSSGYTF. The CDR3 region has the DNA TGTGCCAGTAGTCTCCCATCTTCCAGCGGCTACACCTTC.

This clone came up once. The J gene is TRBJ2-5, the V gene TRBV12-3 or TRBV12-4; D gene unclear. Trimming stripped 5 bases from V and 1 base from J, with 8 bases between. The CDR3 spans 13 residues. The CDR3 DNA reads as TGTGCCAGCAGTGCCCGGACCCAAGAGACCCAGTACTTC. It encodes CASSARTQETQYF.

V is TRBV28 and J is TRBJ2-7, with D hard to call. This CDR3 has 14 residues. The V gene's germline CDR1 is MDHEN and CDR2 SYDVKM. V was pared by 5 bases and J by 5 bases, with 16 bases between. The DNA for the CDR3 is TGTGCCAGCAGTACGGGCCTGCCCGCCCACGAGCAGTACTTC. Protein product: CASSTGLPAHEQYF.

The V and J genes are TRBV6-5 and TRBJ1-1; D gene ambiguous. The germline CDR1 and CDR2 sequences are MNHEY and SVGAGI. V shed 6 bases and J shed 3 bases, with 11 bases lying between them. The length of the CDR3 is 13 residues. The CDR3: CASSLLKDTEAFF. The CDR3 DNA follows: TGTGCCAGCAGCCTCTTAAAGGACACTGAAGCTTTCTTT.

V gene TRBV7-8 combines with J gene TRBJ1-5; 7 nucleotides agree with TRBD1. Germline CDR1 and CDR2: SGHVS and FQNEAQ. V shed 1 base, J shed 5 bases, and the junction held 11 bases outside the gene matches. CDR3 length: 17 amino acids. CDR3 protein: CASSLVVRGSLYQPQHF. In nucleotides, the CDR3 is TGTGCCAGCAGCTTAGTAGTCAGGGGGTCCCTTTATCAGCCCCAGCATTTT.

A single count supports this clone. The V gene is TRBV3-1 (or the pseudogene TRBV3-2), the J gene TRBJ1-2, with D tentatively TRBD1 (6 bases). V shed 6 bases and J shed 3 bases, with 11 bases lying between them. The CDR3 spans 13 residues. The germline gives CDR1 LGHDT, CDR2 YNNKEL (reference sequence). The CDR3 spells CASRTTGYYGYTF. DNA for the CDR3: TGTGCCAGCAGAACTACAGGGTACTATGGCTACACCTTC.

The V gene is TRBV30, the J gene TRBJ1-4, with a tentative D call TRBD1 (6 bases). V was trimmed by 5 bases and J by 8 bases, leaving 12 bases between them. Germline lookup yields CDR1 GTSNPN and CDR2 SVGIG (reference sequence). This CDR3 has 12 amino acids. In nucleotides, the CDR3 is TGTGCCTGGCGGGGGGCGCACGAAAAACTGTTTTTT. Translating gives CAWRGAHEKLFF.

The chain links TRBV24-1 to TRBJ2-3, with TRBD1 matching over 7 bases. Per germline, CDR1 KGHDR and CDR2 SFDVKD. The V segment lost 1 base and the J segment 6 bases; nucleotides outside the gene matches: 6. The CDR3 runs to 15 residues. The CDR3 region has the DNA TGTGCCACCAGTGATTTCCGTGACAGGGACGATACGCAGTATTTT. This codes for CATSDFRDRDDTQYF.

V usage is TRBV7-8 and J usage is TRBJ2-3; 10 nucleotides agree with TRBD1. The CDR3 totals 15 residues. CDR1 and CDR2 from the germline V gene are SGHVS and FQNEAQ. Trimming cost V 6 bases and J 8 bases; bases outside gene matches: 11. DNA for the CDR3: TGTGCCAGCAGTTCGACGGGACAGGGGACACGTACGCAGTATTTT. It encodes CASSSTGQGTRTQYF. The whole variable domain, remainder taken from reference TRBV7-8 and TRBJ2-3, is GAGVSQSPRYKVAKRGQDVALRCDPISGHVSLFWYQQALGQGPEFLTYFQNEAQLDKSGLPSDRFFAERPEGSVSTLKIQRTQQEDSAVYLCASSSTGQGTRTQYFGPGTRLTVL.

The chain uses TRBV28 and TRBJ2-3; the match to TRBD1 covers 8 bases. CDR3 length equals 15 residues. Germline-derived CDR1 and CDR2 are MDHEN and SYDVKM. Trimming cost V 0 bases and J 2 bases; bases outside gene matches: 1. CDR3 DNA: TGTGCCAGCAGTTTATGGACAGGGGACACAGATACGCAGTATTTT. Translating it yields CASSLWTGDTDTQYF.

V and J are TRBV19 and TRBJ1-1; no firm D call. The V and J ends lost 7 bases and 1 base respectively, with 16 bases between them. Germline CDR1 is LNHDA and CDR2 is SQIVND (reference sequence). The CDR3 has 15 residues. The CDR3 coding sequence is TGTGCCAGTACCATTCCCGGGAAAGGGAACACTGAAGCTTTCTTT. It is translated as CASTIPGKGNTEAFF.

This clone was seen only once. The rearrangement uses TRBV19 and TRBJ2-2, with D maybe TRBD1 (5 bases). The ends were cut back, 7 bases at V and 2 bases at J, with 11 bases in the middle. The CDR3 is 14 amino acids. Germline values: CDR1 LNHDA, CDR2 SQIVND (reference sequence). CDR3 residues: CASTRGHNTGELFF. The DNA of the CDR3 is TGTGCCAGTACTCGTGGACATAACACCGGGGAGCTGTTTTTT. Looking up the rest from reference TRBV19 and TRBJ2-2 gives the full variable domain: DGGITQSPKYLFRKEGQNVTLSCEQNLNHDAMYWYRQDPGQGLRLIYYSQIVNDFQKGDIAEGYSVSREKKESFPLTVTSAQKNPTAFYLCASTRGHNTGELFFGEGSRLTVL.

This clone was observed a single time. CDR3 in DNA: TGTGCCTGGAGTGTCGGGCTCCGGAAATCCACTGAAGCTTTCTTT. It codes for CAWSVGLRKSTEAFF. The chain links TRBV30 to TRBJ1-1; D is uncertain. V lost 0 bases, J lost 4 bases, and 15 bases lay in between. The CDR3 consists of 15 residues. The V gene's germline CDR1 is GTSNPN and CDR2 SVGIG (reference sequence).

The chain uses TRBV5-6 and TRBJ1-2; TRBD1 aligns across 8 bases. The CDR3 runs 15 residues. Germline CDR1 and CDR2: SGHDT and YYEEEE. J was trimmed by 6 bases and V by 4 bases; bases with no gene match: 11. Here the CDR3 DNA reads TGTGCCAGCAGCCTGGGGACAGGAACGGCCCATGGCTACACCTTC. Amino acid sequence: CASSLGTGTAHGYTF.

This clone has only a few counts. V gene TRBV4-1 combines with J gene TRBJ2-7; TRBD2 is a possible D gene (5 bases). In germline, CDR1 is MGHRA, CDR2 YSYEKL. This CDR3 spans 15 amino acids. The V end was cut by 1 base, the J end by 3 bases, with 13 bases between. The CDR3 DNA sequence: TGCGCCAGCAGCCAAGTTGGAGGATTCTTCTACGAGCAGTACTTC. Amino acids: CASSQVGGFFYEQYF.

A few counts support this clone. This chain joins TRBV18 and TRBJ1-5; 8 positions match TRBD1. The ends lost 5 bases at V and 9 bases at J; junction bases unmatched: 6. The germline CDR1 and CDR2 sequences are KGHSH and LQKENI. This CDR3 is 13 amino acids long. The CDR3 DNA sequence: TGTGCCAGCTCAGACAGGGGAGACGGGCCCCAGCATTTT. It translates to CASSDRGDGPQHF.

Concerning this clone itself: Other DNA sequences within the sample encode an identical CDR3. This chain joins TRBV3-1 (or the pseudogene TRBV3-2) and TRBJ1-2; 8 positions match TRBD1. The V gene end was trimmed by 4 bases and the J gene end by 8 bases; junction bases not matched to a gene: 6. This CDR3 region has 13 residues. The V gene's germline CDR1 is LGHDT and CDR2 YNNKEL (reference sequence). The CDR3 region has the DNA TGTGCCAGCAGCCCCGGGACAGGAGGCGGCTACACCTTC. Protein: CASSPGTGGGYTF.

The V call is TRBV19, the J call TRBJ1-5; the match to TRBD1 covers 9 bases. The CDR3 spans 18 residues. The germline V gene has CDR1 LNHDA and CDR2 SQIVND (reference sequence). V shed 6 bases, J shed 1 base, and the junction held 13 bases outside the gene matches. CDR3 DNA sequence: TGTGCCAGTAGGTTCACAGGGGGCCGGGGTGTGAGCAATCAGCCCCAGCATTTT. Its translation: CASRFTGGRGVSNQPQHF.

The rearrangement links TRBV4-2 to TRBJ1-6; tentatively, D is TRBD1 (5 bases). The V gene lost 7 bases and the J gene lost 5 bases, with 12 bases spanning the gap. Per germline, CDR1 LGHNA and CDR2 YNFKEQ. The CDR3 runs 14 residues. The CDR3 loop reads CASTTGVDNSPLHF. The CDR3 region has the DNA TGTGCCAGCACCACGGGGGTGGATAATTCACCCCTCCACTTT.

This chain links TRBV12-5 with TRBJ1-5; possibly TRBD1 for D (5 bases). This CDR3 has 17 amino acids. Germline loops: CDR1 LGHNT, CDR2 FRNRAP. V was trimmed by 1 base and J by 1 base, leaving 14 bases between them. In DNA, the CDR3 is TGTGCTAGTGGTTTGGCGACCCCGGGACCGAGCAATCAGCCCCAGCATTTT. Translating gives CASGLATPGPSNQPQHF.

The V gene is TRBV9, the J gene TRBJ1-6, with D hard to call. The CDR3 is made up of 13 amino acids. The V and J ends lost 2 bases and 7 bases respectively, with 7 bases between them. Germline V gene lookup returns CDR1 SGDLS and CDR2 YYNGEE. The CDR3 reads CASSVQENSPLHF. The DNA of the CDR3 is TGTGCCAGCAGCGTTCAGGAGAATTCACCCCTCCACTTT.

The chain combines TRBV9 with TRBJ1-2; no firm D call. Trimming shortened V by 4 bases and J by 4 bases, and 11 bases separated the two germline ends. From germline, CDR1 is SGDLS and CDR2 YYNGEE. The CDR3 has 13 amino acids. CDR3 coding DNA: TGTGCCAGCAGCTCACAATCGGGCTATGGCTACACCTTC. Residues: CASSSQSGYGYTF.